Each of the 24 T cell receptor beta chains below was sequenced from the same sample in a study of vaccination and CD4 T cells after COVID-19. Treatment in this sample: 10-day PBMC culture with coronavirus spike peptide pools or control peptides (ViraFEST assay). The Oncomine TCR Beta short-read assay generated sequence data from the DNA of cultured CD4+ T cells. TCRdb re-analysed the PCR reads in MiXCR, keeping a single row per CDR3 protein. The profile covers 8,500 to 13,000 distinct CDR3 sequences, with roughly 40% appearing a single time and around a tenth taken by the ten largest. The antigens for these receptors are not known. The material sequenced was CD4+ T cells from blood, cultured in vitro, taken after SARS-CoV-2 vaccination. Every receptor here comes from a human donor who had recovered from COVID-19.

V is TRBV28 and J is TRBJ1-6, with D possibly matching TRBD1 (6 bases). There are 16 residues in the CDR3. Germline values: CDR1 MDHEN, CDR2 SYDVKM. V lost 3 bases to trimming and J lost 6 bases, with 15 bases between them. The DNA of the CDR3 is TGTGCCAGCAGTTTGGGGGCCAGAATTCTTAATTCACCCCTCCACTTT. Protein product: CASSLGARILNSPLHF.

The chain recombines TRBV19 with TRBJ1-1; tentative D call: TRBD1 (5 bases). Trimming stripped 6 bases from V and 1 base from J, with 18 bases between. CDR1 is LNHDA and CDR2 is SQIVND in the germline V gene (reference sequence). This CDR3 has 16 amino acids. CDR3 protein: CASSPSQTVPNTEAFF. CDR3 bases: TGTGCCAGTAGCCCGTCTCAGACAGTCCCGAACACTGAAGCTTTCTTT.

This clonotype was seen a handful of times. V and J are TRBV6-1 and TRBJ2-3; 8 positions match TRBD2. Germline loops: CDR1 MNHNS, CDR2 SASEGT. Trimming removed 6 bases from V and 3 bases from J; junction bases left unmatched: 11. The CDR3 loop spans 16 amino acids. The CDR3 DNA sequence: TGTGCCAGCAGAGCCACCGGGACTAGGGGGACAGATACGCAGTATTTT. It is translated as CASRATGTRGTDTQYF.

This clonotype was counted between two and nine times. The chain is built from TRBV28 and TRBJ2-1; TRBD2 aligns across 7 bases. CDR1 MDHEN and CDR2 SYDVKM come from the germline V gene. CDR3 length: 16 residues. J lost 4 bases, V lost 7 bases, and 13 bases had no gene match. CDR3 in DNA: TGTGCCAGCAAAGATCCTAGCGGCGTCAATTACAATGAGCAGTTCTTC. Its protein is CASKDPSGVNYNEQFF.

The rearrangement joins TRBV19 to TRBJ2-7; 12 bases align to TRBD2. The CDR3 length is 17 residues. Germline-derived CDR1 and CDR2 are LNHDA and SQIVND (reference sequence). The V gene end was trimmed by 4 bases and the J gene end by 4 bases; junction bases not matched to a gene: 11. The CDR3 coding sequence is TGTGCCAGTAGTAGCGGAATCGGGACTAGCGGGTTTTACGAGCAGTACTTC. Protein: CASSSGIGTSGFYEQYF.

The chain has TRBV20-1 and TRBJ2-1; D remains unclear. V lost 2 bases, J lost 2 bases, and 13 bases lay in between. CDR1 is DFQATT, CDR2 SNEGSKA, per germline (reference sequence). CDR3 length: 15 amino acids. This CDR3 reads CSARSRSRAYNEQFF. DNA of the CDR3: TGCAGTGCTAGAAGTAGGTCGAGAGCCTACAATGAGCAGTTCTTC.

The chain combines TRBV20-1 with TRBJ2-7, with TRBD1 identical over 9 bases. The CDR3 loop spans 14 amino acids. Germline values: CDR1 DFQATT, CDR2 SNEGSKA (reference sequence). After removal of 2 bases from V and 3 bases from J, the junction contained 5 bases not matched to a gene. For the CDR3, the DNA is TGCAGTGCTAGAATTCCGGGACAGGGCTACGAGCAGTACTTC. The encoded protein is CSARIPGQGYEQYF.

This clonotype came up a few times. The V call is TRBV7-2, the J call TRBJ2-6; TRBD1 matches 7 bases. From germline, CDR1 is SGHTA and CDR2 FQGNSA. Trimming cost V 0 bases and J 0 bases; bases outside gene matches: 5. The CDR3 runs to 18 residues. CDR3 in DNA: TGTGCCAGCAGCTTAGCGCCAGGGGGAACCTCTGGGGCCAACGTCCTGACTTTC. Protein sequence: CASSLAPGGTSGANVLTF.

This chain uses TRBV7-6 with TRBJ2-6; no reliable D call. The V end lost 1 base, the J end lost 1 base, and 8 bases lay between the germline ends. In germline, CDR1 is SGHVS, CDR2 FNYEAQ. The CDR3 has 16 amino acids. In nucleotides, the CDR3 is TGTGCCAGCAGCTTAGGGGTGCCTTCTGGGGCCAACGTCCTGACTTTC. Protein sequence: CASSLGVPSGANVLTF.

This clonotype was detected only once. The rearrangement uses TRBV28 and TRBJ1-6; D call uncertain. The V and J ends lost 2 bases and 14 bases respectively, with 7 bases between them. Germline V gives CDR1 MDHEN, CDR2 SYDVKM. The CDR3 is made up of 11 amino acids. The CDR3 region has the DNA TGTGCCAGCAGTTTACGCGGGGCCCTCCACTTT. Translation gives CASSLRGALHF.

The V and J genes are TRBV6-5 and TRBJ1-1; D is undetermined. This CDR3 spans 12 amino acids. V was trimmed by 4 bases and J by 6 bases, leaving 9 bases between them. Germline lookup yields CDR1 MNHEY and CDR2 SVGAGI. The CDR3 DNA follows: TGTGCCAGCAGTTCCTATCCCTCTGAAGCTTTCTTT. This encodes CASSSYPSEAFF.

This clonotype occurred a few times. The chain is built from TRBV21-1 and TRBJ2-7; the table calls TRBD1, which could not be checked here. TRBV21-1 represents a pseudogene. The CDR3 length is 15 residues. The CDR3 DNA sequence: TGTGCCAGCAGCAACTGGACAGGGAATTCCTACGAGCAGTACTTC. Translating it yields CASSNWTGNSYEQYF.

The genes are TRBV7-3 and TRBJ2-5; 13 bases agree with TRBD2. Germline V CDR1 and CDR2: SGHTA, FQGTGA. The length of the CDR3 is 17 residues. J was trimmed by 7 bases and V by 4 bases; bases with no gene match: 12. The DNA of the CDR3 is TGTGCCAGCAGCTCTATCGGACTAGCGGGAGAATCGGGGACCCAGTACTTC. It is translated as CASSSIGLAGESGTQYF.

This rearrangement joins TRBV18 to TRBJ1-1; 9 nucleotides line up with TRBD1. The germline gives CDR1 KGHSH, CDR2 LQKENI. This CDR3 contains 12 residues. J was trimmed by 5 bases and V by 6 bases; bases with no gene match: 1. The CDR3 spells CASSDRGTEAFF. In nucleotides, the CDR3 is TGTGCCAGCTCCGACAGGGGGACTGAAGCTTTCTTT.

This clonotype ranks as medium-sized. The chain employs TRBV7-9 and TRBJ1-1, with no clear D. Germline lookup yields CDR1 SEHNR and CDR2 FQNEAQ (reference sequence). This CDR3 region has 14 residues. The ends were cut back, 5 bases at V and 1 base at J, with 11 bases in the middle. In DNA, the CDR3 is TGTGCCAGCAGCCCCTCGGGCGGGAACACTGAAGCTTTCTTT. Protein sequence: CASSPSGGNTEAFF.

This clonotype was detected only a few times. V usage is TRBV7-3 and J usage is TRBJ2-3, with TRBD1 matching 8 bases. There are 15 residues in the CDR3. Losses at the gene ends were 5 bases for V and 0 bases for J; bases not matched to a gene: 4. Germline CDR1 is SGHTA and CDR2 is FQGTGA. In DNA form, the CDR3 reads TGTGCCAGCAGCGCGACAGGGGTTAGCACAGATACGCAGTATTTT. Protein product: CASSATGVSTDTQYF.

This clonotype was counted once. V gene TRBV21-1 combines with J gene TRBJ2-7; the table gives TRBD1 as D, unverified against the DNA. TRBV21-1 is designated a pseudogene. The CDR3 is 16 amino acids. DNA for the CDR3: TGTGCCAGCAGCAATGGGGAGCGGGCGCTCTCCTACGAGCAGTACTTC. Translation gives CASSNGERALSYEQYF.

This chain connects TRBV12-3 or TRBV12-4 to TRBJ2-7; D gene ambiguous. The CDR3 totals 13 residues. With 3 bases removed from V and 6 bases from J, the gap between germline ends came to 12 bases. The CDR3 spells CASSLGLSLEQYF. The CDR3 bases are TGTGCCAGCAGTTTGGGGTTGAGTCTCGAGCAGTACTTC.

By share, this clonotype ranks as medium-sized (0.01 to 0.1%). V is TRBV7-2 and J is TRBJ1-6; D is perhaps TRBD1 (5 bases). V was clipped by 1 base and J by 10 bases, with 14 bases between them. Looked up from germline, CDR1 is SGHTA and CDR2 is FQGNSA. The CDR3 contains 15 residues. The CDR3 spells CASSLGMGPLSPLHF. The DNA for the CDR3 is TGTGCCAGCAGCTTAGGGATGGGGCCGCTCTCACCCCTCCACTTT.

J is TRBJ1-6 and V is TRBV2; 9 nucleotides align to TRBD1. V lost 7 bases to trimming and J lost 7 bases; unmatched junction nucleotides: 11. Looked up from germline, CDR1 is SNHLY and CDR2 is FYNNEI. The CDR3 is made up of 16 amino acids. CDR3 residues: CASISGQGRWNSPLHF. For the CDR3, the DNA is TGTGCCAGCATCTCGGGACAGGGCAGGTGGAATTCACCCCTCCACTTT.

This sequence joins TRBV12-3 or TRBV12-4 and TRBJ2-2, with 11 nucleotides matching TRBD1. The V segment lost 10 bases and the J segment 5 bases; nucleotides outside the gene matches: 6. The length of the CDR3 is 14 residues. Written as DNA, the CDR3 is TGTGCCACCGGGACAGGGGGTAGTACCGGGGAGCTGTTTTTT. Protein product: CATGTGGSTGELFF.

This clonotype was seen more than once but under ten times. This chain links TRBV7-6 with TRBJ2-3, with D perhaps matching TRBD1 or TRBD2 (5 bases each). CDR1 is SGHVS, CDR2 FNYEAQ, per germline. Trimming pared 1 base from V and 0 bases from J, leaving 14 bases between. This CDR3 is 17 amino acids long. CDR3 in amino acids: CASSLDSGAPSTDTQYF. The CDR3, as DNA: TGTGCCAGCAGCTTAGACTCCGGGGCTCCTAGCACAGATACGCAGTATTTT. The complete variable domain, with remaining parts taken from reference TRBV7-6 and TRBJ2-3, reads GAGVSQSPRYKVTKRGQDVALRCDPISGHVSLYWYRQALGQGPEFLTYFNYEAQQDKSGLPNDRFSAERPEGSISTLTIQRTEQRDSAMYRCASSLDSGAPSTDTQYFGPGTRLTVL.

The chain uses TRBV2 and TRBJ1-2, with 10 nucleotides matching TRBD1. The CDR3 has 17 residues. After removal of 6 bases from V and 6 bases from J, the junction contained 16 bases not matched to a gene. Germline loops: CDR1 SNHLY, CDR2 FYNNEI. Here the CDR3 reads CASSGPPGQGILNGYTF. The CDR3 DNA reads TGTGCCAGCAGCGGCCCCCCGGGACAGGGGATTCTTAATGGCTACACCTTC.

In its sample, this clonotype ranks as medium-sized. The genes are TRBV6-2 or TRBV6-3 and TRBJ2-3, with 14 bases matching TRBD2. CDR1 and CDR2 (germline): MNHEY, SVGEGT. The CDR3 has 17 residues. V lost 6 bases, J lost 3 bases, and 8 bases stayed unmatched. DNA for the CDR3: TGTGCCAGCAGGCAACAGGGGACTAGCGGGAGAACAGATACGCAGTATTTT. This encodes CASRQQGTSGRTDTQYF.